Shown below are 20 T cell receptor beta chains from a single sample sequenced in a study of blood T cell repertoires in COVID-19. Sequencing was performed with immunoSEQ multiplex PCR; in TCRdb, only in-frame clones are kept and a portion is missing. This table holds roughly 200,000 clones, around 85% found once. The material sequenced was peripheral blood. The receptors come from a woman of 80 years or more with acute or convalescent COVID-19.

This clone was observed a few times. The chain recombines TRBV18 with TRBJ1-1; tentatively, D is TRBD1 (5 bases). Germline V gives CDR1 KGHSH, CDR2 LQKENI. The V end lost 2 bases, the J end lost 1 base, and 20 bases lay between the germline ends. CDR3 length: 18 residues. CDR3 amino acids: CASSPRAGRTRRNTEAFF. In DNA form, the CDR3 reads TGTGCCAGCTCACCAAGGGCAGGGAGGACGAGGAGGAACACTGAAGCTTTCTTT.

This chain links TRBV9 with TRBJ1-2; weak D call: TRBD1 (6 bases). The ends were cut back, 0 bases at V and 2 bases at J, with 8 bases in the middle. Germline values: CDR1 SGDLS, CDR2 YYNGEE. This CDR3 has 14 residues. The CDR3 reads CASSVGRGNYGYTF. Here the CDR3 DNA reads TGTGCCAGCAGCGTAGGTAGGGGGAACTATGGCTACACCTTC.

This clone was detected once. The chain carries TRBV24-1 and TRBJ2-2, with D perhaps TRBD1 (6 bases). Germline lookup yields CDR1 KGHDR and CDR2 SFDVKD. The ends were cut back, 6 bases at V and 0 bases at J, with 7 bases in the middle. The CDR3 is made up of 14 amino acids. The CDR3 sequence: CATSSGANTGELFF. The CDR3 DNA sequence: TGTGCCACCAGTTCAGGGGCGAACACCGGGGAGCTGTTTTTT.

The J gene is TRBJ2-7, the V gene TRBV25-1; D might be TRBD1 (5 bases). Germline V lookup: CDR1 MGHDK, CDR2 SYGVNS. CDR3 length: 13 amino acids. Trimming left V 6 bases short and J 0 bases short, with 9 bases between. DNA for the CDR3: TGTGCCAGCAGAACAGGCGGCTCCTACGAGCAGTACTTC. Protein: CASRTGGSYEQYF.

The gene calls are TRBV5-4 and TRBJ2-5; 8 bases are a match to TRBD2. Germline V CDR1 and CDR2: SGHNT, YYREEE (reference sequence). V trimming: 0 bases; J trimming: 4 bases; junction bases outside the gene matches: 5. The CDR3 spans 15 residues. CDR3 nucleotide sequence: TGTGCCAGCAGCTTGGACGGGGGGGCCGGAGAGACCCAGTACTTC. It specifies CASSLDGGAGETQYF.

The DNA of the CDR3 is TGTGCCAGTCGGAATAGCGGGGGGAACCAAGAGACCCAGTACTTC. This sequence encodes CASRNSGGNQETQYF. The chain employs TRBV19 and TRBJ2-5, with 10 bases that match TRBD2. The CDR3 totals 15 residues. Germline CDR1 LNHDA, CDR2 SQIVND (reference sequence). Germline trimming cut 8 bases from V and 0 bases from J; bases unmatched to any gene: 6.

V and J are TRBV4-1 and TRBJ1-4; D might be TRBD1 (5 bases). Germline V gene lookup returns CDR1 MGHRA and CDR2 YSYEKL. With 0 bases removed from V and 5 bases from J, the gap between germline ends came to 10 bases. There are 15 residues in the CDR3. The DNA for the CDR3 is TGCGCCAGCAGCCAAGACGGCAGGGCGAATGAAAAACTGTTTTTT. It translates to CASSQDGRANEKLFF.

This sequence joins TRBV5-1 and TRBJ1-6; D is unresolved. CDR3 size: 13 residues. Germline lookup yields CDR1 SGHRS and CDR2 YFSETQ. V shed 0 bases and J shed 11 bases, with 9 bases lying between them. The CDR3 DNA sequence: TGCGCCAGCAGCTTGGACAGTTTGGCACCCCTCCACTTT. Translation gives CASSLDSLAPLHF.

The J gene is TRBJ1-2, the V gene TRBV24-1, with 11 bases aligning to TRBD1. The trim removed 3 bases at V and 8 bases at J, leaving 7 bases unmatched. This CDR3 is built from 15 residues. CDR1 is KGHDR and CDR2 is SFDVKD in the germline V gene. The CDR3 here is CATSDTLDRGRGYTF. Here the CDR3 DNA reads TGTGCCACCAGTGATACCTTGGACAGGGGGCGAGGCTACACCTTC.

This clone is a singleton in its sample. The chain carries TRBV18 and TRBJ2-5, with TRBD1 identical over 7 bases. The CDR3 loop spans 13 amino acids. Looked up from germline, CDR1 is KGHSH and CDR2 is LQKENI. V dropped 5 bases and J dropped 4; count of bases not matched to a gene: 4. Here the CDR3 reads CASSIGGGETQYF. DNA of the CDR3: TGTGCCAGCTCAATAGGGGGCGGAGAGACCCAGTACTTC.

The gene calls are TRBV6-1 and TRBJ2-7; possible D gene TRBD1, 6 bases. V lost 1 base and J 4 bases, leaving 8 bases between the germline ends. This CDR3 has 13 amino acids. Germline V gene lookup returns CDR1 MNHNS and CDR2 SASEGT. The CDR3: CASSEVQGYEQYF. For the CDR3, the DNA is TGTGCCAGCAGTGAAGTGCAGGGGTACGAGCAGTACTTC.

The chain has TRBV15 and TRBJ1-5; D is possibly TRBD1 (5 bases). Germline V gene lookup returns CDR1 LNHNV and CDR2 YYDKDF (reference sequence). Between the trimmed V and J ends, which lost 3 bases and 8 bases, there was a span of 8 bases. This CDR3 comprises 12 residues. The CDR3 nucleotides are TGTGCCACCAGCAGCGCAGGGAAGCCCCAGCATTTT. It is translated as CATSSAGKPQHF.

The chain carries TRBV4-1 and TRBJ2-7; TRBD2 agrees at 12 bases. With 4 bases clipped from V and 5 bases from J, the junction kept 12 bases outside the gene matches. This CDR3 is built from 17 residues. Germline CDR1 MGHRA, CDR2 YSYEKL. The CDR3 spells CASSRTSGVTGGDEQYF. CDR3 nucleotide sequence: TGCGCCAGCAGCCGGACTAGCGGGGTTACAGGGGGCGACGAGCAGTACTTC.

As DNA, the CDR3 is TGTGCCAGCAGCCAAGGGGGCGTATACGGGGAGCTGTTTTTT. Encoded protein: CASSQGGVYGELFF. This chain connects TRBV3-1 (or the pseudogene TRBV3-2) to TRBJ2-2; D is perhaps TRBD1 (5 bases). CDR3 length equals 14 residues. V was clipped by 1 base and J by 7 bases, with 10 bases between them. Germline loops: CDR1 LGHDT, CDR2 YNNKEL (reference sequence).

This clone occurred a few times. The chain couples TRBV11-3 to TRBJ2-1, with 11 bases fitting TRBD2. V gave up 3 bases and J gave up 6 bases; unmatched junction bases: 7. Germline values: CDR1 SGHNT, CDR2 YENEEA. CDR3 length equals 16 residues. In DNA form, the CDR3 reads TGTGCCAGCAGCTTCCTAGCGGGAGGCTCTGGCAATGAGCAGTTCTTC. It encodes CASSFLAGGSGNEQFF.

J is TRBJ1-3 and V is TRBV19, with 7 bases identical to TRBD1. V trimming: 3 bases; J trimming: 2 bases; junction bases outside the gene matches: 13. The germline CDR1 and CDR2 sequences are LNHDA and SQIVND (reference sequence). The CDR3 extends over 18 amino acids. In DNA, the CDR3 is TGTGCCAGTAGTATTTTCGCAACGACAGGGACCCCTGGAAACACCATATATTTT. It yields the protein CASSIFATTGTPGNTIYF.

The chain employs TRBV9 and TRBJ2-3; TRBD2 is a possible D gene (7 bases). The germline V and J ends were trimmed by 0 bases and 4 bases, with 12 bases remaining between them. The CDR3 loop spans 15 amino acids. CDR1 and CDR2 (germline): SGDLS, YYNGEE. The CDR3 nucleotides are TGTGCCAGCAGCGTAGTGGGGGGGCATTCAGATACGCAGTATTTT. It is translated as CASSVVGGHSDTQYF.

The V gene is TRBV5-4, the J gene TRBJ2-1, with 13 nucleotides matching TRBD2. The CDR3 has 13 amino acids. In germline, CDR1 is SGHNT, CDR2 YYREEE (reference sequence). Losses at the gene ends were 5 bases for V and 10 bases for J; bases not matched to a gene: 3. The CDR3 nucleotides read TGTGCCAGCAGTACTAGCGGGAGGGGAGAGCAGTTCTTC. Its protein is CASSTSGRGEQFF.

The chain recombines TRBV7-7 with TRBJ1-4, with TRBD1 matching over 10 bases. CDR1 SSHAT and CDR2 FNYEAQ come from the germline V gene (reference sequence). V gave up 1 base and J gave up 8 bases; unmatched junction bases: 7. The CDR3 runs 16 residues. Written as DNA, the CDR3 is TGTGCCAGCAGCTTAGGACCGGGACAGGGGCAAGAAAAACTGTTTTTT. As protein: CASSLGPGQGQEKLFF.

The chain uses TRBV19 and TRBJ2-7, with TRBD2 as a possible D gene (5 bases). This CDR3 is 15 amino acids long. V was trimmed by 3 bases and J by 3 bases, leaving 15 bases between them. In germline, CDR1 is LNHDA, CDR2 SQIVND (reference sequence). The CDR3 nucleotides are TGTGCCAGTAGTATGGACTTCAATCCGGTCTACGAGCAGTACTTC. It translates to CASSMDFNPVYEQYF.